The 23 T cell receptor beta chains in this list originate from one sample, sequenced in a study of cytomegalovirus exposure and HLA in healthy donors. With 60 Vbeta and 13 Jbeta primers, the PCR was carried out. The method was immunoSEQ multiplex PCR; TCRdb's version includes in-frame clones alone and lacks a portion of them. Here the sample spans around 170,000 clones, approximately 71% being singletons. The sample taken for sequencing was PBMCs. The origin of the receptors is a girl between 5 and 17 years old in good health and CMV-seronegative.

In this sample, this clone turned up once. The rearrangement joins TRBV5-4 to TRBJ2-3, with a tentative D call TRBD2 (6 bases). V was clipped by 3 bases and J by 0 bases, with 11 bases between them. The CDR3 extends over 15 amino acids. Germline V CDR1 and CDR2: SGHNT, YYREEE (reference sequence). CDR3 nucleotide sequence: TGTGCCAGCAGCTGGAGTAGCGGTAGCACAGATACGCAGTATTTT. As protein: CASSWSSGSTDTQYF.

The CDR3 region is CASRRGIGELFF. CDR3 coding DNA: TGTGCCAGCAGGCGGGGGATAGGGGAGCTGTTTTTT. J is TRBJ2-2 and V is TRBV7-9; TRBD2 matches at 7 bases. The CDR3 is made up of 12 amino acids. Trimming removed 6 bases from V and 8 bases from J; junction bases left unmatched: 3. Germline loops: CDR1 SEHNR, CDR2 FQNEAQ (reference sequence).

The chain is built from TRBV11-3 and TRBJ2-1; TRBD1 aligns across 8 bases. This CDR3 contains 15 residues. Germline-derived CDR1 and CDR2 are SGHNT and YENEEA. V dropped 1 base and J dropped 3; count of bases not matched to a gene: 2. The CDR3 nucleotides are TGTGCCAGCAGCTTAGGAACAGGGGGCTACAATGAGCAGTTCTTC. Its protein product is CASSLGTGGYNEQFF.

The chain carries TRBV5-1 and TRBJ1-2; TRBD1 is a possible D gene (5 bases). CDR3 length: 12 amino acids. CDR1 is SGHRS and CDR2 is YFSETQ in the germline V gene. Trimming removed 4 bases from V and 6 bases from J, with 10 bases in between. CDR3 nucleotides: TGCGCCAGCAGCAAGGGGAACGATGGCTACACCTTC. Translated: CASSKGNDGYTF.

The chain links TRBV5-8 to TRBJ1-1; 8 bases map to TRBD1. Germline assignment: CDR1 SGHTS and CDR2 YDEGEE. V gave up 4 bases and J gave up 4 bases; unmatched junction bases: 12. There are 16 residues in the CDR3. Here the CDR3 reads CASSRKTGEPSTEAFF. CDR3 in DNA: TGTGCCAGCAGCCGAAAGACAGGGGAGCCTAGCACTGAAGCTTTCTTT.

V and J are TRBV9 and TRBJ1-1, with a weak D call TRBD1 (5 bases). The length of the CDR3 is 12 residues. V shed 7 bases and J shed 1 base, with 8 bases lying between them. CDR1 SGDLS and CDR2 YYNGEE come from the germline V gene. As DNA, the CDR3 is TGTGCCAGCGGGAGGGGGAACACTGAAGCTTTCTTT. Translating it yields CASGRGNTEAFF.

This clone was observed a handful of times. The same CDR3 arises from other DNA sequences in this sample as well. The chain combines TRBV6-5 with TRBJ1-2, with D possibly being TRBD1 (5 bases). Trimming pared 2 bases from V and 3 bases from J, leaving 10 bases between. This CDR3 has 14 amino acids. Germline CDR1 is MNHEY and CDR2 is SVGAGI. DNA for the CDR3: TGTGCCAGCAGTTACGGCGGCAGGGACTATGGCTACACCTTC. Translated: CASSYGGRDYGYTF.

CDR3 sequence: CASSLGVGGAPRGYTF. The CDR3 coding sequence is TGTGCCAGCAGCTTGGGGGTAGGGGGGGCGCCCCGGGGCTACACCTTC. This sequence joins TRBV5-4 and TRBJ1-2; D might be TRBD1 (6 bases). CDR1 is SGHNT, CDR2 YYREEE, per germline (reference sequence). This CDR3 region has 16 residues. V lost 0 bases and J lost 8, with 20 bases in between.

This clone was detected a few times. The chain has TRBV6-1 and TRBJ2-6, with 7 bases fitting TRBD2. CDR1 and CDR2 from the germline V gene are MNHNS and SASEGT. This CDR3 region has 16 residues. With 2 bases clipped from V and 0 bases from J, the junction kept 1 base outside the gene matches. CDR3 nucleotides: TGTGCCAGCAGTGAATGGGGGGGCTCTGGGGCCAACGTCCTGACTTTC. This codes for CASSEWGGSGANVLTF.

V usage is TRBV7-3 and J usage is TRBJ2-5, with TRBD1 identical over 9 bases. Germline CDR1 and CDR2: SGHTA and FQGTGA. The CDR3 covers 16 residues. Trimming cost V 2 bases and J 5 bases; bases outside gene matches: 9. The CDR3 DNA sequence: TGTGCCAGCAGCTTAGGGGTACAGGGGGCCCGTGAGACCCAGTACTTC. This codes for CASSLGVQGARETQYF.

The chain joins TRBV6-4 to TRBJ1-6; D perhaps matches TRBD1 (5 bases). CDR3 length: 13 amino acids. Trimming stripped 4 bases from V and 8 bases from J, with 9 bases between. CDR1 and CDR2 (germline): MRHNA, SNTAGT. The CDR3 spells CASSVSGDSPLHF. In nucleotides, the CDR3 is TGTGCCAGCAGTGTTTCGGGGGATTCACCCCTCCACTTT.

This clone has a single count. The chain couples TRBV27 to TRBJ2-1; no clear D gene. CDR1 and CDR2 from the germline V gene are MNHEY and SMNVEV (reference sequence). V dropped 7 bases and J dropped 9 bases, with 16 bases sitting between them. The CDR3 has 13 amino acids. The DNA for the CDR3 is TGTGCCAGCACCTTTGGAAGGAGTAGTGAGCAGTTCTTC. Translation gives CASTFGRSSEQFF.

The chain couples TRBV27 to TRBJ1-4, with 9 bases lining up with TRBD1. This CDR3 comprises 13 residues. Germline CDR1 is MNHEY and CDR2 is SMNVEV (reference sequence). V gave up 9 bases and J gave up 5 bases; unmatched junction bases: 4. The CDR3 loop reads CARNDRGNEKLFF. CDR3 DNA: TGTGCCAGGAATGACAGGGGGAATGAAAAACTGTTTTTT.

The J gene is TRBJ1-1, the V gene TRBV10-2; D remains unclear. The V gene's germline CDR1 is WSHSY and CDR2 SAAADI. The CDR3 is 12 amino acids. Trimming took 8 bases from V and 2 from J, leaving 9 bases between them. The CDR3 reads CASEGRNTEAFF. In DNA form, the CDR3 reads TGCGCCAGCGAGGGTAGAAACACTGAAGCTTTCTTT.

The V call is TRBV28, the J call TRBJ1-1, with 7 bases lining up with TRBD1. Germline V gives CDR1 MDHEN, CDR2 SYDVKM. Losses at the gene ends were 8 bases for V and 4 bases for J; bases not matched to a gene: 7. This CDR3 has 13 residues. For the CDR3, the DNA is TGTGCCAGCCAACTTCCAGGGGGCACTGAAGCTTTCTTT. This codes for CASQLPGGTEAFF.

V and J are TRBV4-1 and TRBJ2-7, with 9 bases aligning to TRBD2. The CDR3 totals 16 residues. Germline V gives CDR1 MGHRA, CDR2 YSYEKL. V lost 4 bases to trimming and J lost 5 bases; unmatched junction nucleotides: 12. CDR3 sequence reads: CASSPTAASGVDEQYF. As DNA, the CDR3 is TGCGCCAGCAGCCCGACCGCGGCTAGCGGGGTAGACGAGCAGTACTTC.

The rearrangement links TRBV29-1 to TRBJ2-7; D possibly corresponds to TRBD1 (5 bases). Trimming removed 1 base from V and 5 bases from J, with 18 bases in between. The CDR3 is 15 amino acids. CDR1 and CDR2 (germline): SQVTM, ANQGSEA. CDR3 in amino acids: CSVEGQGGLVDEQYF. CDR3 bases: TGCAGCGTTGAAGGGCAGGGTGGTTTAGTCGACGAGCAGTACTTC.

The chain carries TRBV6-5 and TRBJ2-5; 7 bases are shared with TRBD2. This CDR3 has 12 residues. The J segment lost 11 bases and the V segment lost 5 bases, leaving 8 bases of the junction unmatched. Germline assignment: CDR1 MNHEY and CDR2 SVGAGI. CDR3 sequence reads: CASSPSGEEQYF. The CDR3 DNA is TGTGCCAGCAGTCCGAGCGGGGAGGAGCAGTACTTC.

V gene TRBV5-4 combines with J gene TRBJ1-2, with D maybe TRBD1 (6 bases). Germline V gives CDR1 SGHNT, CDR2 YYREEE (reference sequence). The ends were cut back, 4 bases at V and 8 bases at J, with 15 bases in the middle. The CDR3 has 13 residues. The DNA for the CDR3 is TGTGCCAGCAGCGCAGCAGGGGTGGGGGGCTACACCTTC. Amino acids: CASSAAGVGGYTF.

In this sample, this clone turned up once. CDR3 residues: CASSEQGYGYTF. CDR3 coding DNA: TGTGCCAGCAGTGAGCAGGGTTATGGCTACACCTTC. The chain employs TRBV25-1 and TRBJ1-2; perhaps TRBD1 as D (5 bases). This CDR3 spans 12 amino acids. The V end lost 3 bases, the J end lost 5 bases, and 7 bases lay between the germline ends. CDR1 and CDR2 from the germline V gene are MGHDK and SYGVNS.

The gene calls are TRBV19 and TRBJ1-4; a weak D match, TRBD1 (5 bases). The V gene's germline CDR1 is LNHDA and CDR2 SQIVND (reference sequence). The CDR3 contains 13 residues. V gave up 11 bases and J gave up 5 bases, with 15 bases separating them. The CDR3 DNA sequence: TGTGCCTCCCGGACACGCCCAAATGAAAAACTGTTTTTT. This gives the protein CASRTRPNEKLFF. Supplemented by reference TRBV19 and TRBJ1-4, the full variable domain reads DGGITQSPKYLFRKEGQNVTLSCEQNLNHDAMYWYRQDPGQGLRLIYYSQIVNDFQKGDIAEGYSVSREKKESFPLTVTSAQKNPTAFYLCASRTRPNEKLFFGSGTQLSVL.

In DNA form, the CDR3 reads TGTGCCAGCAGCGTAGACGGTGGCTCTGGAAACACCATATATTTT. Protein product: CASSVDGGSGNTIYF. The chain carries TRBV9 and TRBJ1-3; D is unclear. This CDR3 region has 15 residues. V was cut by 0 bases and J by 0 bases, with 7 bases left in between. Germline V lookup: CDR1 SGDLS, CDR2 YYNGEE. Looking up the rest from reference TRBV9 and TRBJ1-3 gives the full variable domain: DSGVTQTPKHLITATGQRVTLRCSPRSGDLSVYWYQQSLDQGLQFLIQYYNGEERAKGNILERFSAQQFPDLHSELNLSSLELGDSALYFCASSVDGGSGNTIYFGEGSWLTVV.

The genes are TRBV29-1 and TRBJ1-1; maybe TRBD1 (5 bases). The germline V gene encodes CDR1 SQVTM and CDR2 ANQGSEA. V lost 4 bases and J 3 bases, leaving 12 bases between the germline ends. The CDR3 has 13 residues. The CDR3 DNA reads TGCAGCGTTGGTCGGACACCGGACACTGAAGCTTTCTTT. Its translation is CSVGRTPDTEAFF.